This T cell receptor beta chain was identified in a study of blood T cell repertoires in COVID-19. As for the study in general: There were acute and convalescent COVID-19 samples, and they came from the United States, Italy and Spain. T cells, B-cell-depleted T cells, or PBMCs provided the cDNA or gDNA that served as material.

As originally analysed: From reference gene primer amplification, estimates of nucleated cell counts were derived. Clones were sequenced by immunoSEQ multiplex PCR, and TCRdb holds only the in-frame ones, with some missing. V, J and clone size reflect that table, while D and trimming were determined from the DNA. This sample has about 180,000 clones; approximately 83% occur once, and the top ten carry under 3.5%. Trimming pared 4 bases from V and 5 bases from J, leaving 8 bases between. Per germline, CDR1 SQVTM and CDR2 ANQGSEA. This CDR3 has 11 amino acids. V is TRBV29-1 and J is TRBJ1-1; D gene ambiguous. Specimen: peripheral blood. This clonotype was obtained from a man between 60 and 75 years old with acute or convalescent COVID-19. CDR3 DNA: TGCAGCGTTGCCCGGGAAACTGAAGCTTTCTTT. Amino acid sequence: CSVARETEAFF.